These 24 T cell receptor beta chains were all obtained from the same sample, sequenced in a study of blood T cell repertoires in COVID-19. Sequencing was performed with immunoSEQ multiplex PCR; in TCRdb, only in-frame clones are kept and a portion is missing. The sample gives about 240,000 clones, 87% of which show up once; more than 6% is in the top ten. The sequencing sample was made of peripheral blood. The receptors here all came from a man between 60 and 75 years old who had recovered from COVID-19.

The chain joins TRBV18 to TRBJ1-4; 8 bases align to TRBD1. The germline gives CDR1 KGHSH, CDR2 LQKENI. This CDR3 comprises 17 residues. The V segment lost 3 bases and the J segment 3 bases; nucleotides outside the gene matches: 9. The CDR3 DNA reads TGTGCCAGCTCACCCTACGGCCAGACAGGGGCTAATGAAAAACTGTTTTTT. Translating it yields CASSPYGQTGANEKLFF.

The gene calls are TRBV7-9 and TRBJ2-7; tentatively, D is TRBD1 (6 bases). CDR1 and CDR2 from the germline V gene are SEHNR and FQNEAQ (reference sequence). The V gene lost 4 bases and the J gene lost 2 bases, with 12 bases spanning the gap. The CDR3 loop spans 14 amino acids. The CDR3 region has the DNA TGTGCCAGCAGCTCTTACAGGGTTCCCTACGAGCAGTACTTC. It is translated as CASSSYRVPYEQYF.

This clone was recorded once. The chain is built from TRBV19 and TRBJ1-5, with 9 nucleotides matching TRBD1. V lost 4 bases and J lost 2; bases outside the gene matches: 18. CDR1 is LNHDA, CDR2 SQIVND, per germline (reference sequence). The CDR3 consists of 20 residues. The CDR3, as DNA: TGTGCCAGTAGTACCCCCAGGGACAGGGCCCTTCAAACGGGCAATCAGCCCCAGCATTTT. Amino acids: CASSTPRDRALQTGNQPQHF.

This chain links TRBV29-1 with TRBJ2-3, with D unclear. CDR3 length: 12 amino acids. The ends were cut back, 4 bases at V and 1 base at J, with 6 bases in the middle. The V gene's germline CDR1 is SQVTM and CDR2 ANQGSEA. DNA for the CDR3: TGCAGCGTTGCCGTCCGCACAGATACGCAGTATTTT. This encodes CSVAVRTDTQYF.

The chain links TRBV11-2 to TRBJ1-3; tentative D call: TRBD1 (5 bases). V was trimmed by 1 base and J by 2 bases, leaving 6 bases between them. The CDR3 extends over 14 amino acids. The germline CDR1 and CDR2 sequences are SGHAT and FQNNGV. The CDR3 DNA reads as TGTGCCAGCAGCTTAGCAGGGCCTGGAAACACCATATATTTT. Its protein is CASSLAGPGNTIYF.

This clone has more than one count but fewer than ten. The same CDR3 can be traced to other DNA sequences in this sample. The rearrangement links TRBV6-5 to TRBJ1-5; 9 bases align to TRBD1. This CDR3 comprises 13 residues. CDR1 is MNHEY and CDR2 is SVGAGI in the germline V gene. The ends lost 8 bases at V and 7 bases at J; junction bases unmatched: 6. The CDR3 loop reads CASRTGERQPQHF. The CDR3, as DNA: TGTGCCAGCCGGACAGGGGAAAGGCAGCCCCAGCATTTT.

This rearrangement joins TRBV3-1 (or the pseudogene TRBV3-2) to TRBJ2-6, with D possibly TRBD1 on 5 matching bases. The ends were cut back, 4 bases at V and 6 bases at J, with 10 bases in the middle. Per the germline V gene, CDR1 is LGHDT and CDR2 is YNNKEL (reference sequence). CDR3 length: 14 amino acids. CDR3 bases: TGTGCCAGCAGCCCACTGACAGCGGCCAACGTCCTGACTTTC. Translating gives CASSPLTAANVLTF.

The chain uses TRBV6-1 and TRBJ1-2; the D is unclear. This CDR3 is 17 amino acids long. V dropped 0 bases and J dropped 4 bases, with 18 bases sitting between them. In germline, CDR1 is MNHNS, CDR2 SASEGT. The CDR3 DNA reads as TGTGCCAGCAGTGAAGCTCTGGGTTGGCAGACTTCCTATGGCTACACCTTC. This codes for CASSEALGWQTSYGYTF.

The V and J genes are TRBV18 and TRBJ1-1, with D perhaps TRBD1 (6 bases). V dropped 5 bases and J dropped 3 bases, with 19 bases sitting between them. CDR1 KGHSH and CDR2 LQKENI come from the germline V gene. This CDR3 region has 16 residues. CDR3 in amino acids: CASSKSTGRWDTEAFF. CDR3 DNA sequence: TGTGCCAGCTCAAAATCGACAGGACGGTGGGACACTGAAGCTTTCTTT.

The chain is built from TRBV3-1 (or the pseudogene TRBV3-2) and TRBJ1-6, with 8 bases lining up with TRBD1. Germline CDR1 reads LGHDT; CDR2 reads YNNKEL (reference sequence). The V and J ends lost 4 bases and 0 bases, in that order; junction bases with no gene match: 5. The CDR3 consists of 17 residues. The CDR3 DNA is TGTGCCAGCAGCCGACAGGGGCTTAGCTCCTATAATTCACCCCTCCACTTT. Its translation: CASSRQGLSSYNSPLHF.

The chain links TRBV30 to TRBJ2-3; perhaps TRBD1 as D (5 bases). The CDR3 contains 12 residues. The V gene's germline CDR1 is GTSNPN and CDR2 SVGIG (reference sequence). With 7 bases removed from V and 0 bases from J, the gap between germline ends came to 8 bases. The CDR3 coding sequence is TGTGCCTCCAGGGAAAGCACAGATACGCAGTATTTT. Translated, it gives CASRESTDTQYF.

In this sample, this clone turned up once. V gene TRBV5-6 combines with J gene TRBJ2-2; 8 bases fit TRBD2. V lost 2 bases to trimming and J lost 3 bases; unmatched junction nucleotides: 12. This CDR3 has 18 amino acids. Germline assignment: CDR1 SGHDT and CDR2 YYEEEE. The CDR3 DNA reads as TGTGCCAGCAGCTTCAGCGGGGGCCCATTGAATGACACCGGGGAGCTGTTTTTT. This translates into CASSFSGGPLNDTGELFF.

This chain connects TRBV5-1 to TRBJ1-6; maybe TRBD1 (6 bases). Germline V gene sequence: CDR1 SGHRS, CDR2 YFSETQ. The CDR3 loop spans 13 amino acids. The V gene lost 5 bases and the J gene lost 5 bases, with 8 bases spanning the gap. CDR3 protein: CASRGDNNSPLHF. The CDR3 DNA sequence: TGCGCCAGCAGGGGGGACAATAATTCACCCCTCCACTTT. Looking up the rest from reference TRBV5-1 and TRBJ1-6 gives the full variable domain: KAGVTQTPRYLIKTRGQQVTLSCSPISGHRSVSWYQQTPGQGLQFLFEYFSETQRNKGNFPGRFSGRQFSNSRSEMNVSTLELGDSALYLCASRGDNNSPLHFGNGTRLTVT.

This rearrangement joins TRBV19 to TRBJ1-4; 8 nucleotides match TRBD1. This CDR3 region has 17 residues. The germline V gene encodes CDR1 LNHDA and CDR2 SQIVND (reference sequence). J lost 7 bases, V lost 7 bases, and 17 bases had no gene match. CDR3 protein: CASIKGRRQGKSEKLFF. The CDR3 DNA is TGTGCCAGTATCAAGGGGAGACGACAGGGGAAAAGTGAAAAACTGTTTTTT.

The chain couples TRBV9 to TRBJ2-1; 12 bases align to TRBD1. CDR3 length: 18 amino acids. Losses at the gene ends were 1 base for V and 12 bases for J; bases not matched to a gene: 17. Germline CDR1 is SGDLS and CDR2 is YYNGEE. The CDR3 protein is CASSVMSTPGQGALWQFF. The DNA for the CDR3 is TGTGCCAGCAGCGTAATGTCCACCCCGGGACAGGGGGCGCTATGGCAGTTCTTC.

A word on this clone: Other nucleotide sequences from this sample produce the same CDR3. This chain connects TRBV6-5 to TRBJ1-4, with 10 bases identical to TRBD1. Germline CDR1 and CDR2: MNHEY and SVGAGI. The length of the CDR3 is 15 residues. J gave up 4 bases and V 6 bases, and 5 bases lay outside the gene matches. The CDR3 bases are TGTGCCAGCAGCCTCCGGACAGGGGGTAATGAAAAACTGTTTTTT. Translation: CASSLRTGGNEKLFF.

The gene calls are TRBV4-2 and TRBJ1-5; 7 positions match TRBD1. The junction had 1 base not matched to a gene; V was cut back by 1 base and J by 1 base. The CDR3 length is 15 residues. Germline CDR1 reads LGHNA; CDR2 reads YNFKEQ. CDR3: CASSQVQGSNQPQHF. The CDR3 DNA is TGTGCCAGCAGCCAAGTACAGGGGAGCAATCAGCCCCAGCATTTT.

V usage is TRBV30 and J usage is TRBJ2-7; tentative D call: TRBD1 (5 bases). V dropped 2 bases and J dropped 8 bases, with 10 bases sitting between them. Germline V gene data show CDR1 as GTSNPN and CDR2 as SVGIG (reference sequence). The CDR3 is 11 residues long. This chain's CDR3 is CAWSLGAKQYF. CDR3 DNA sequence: TGTGCCTGGAGTCTTGGGGCGAAGCAGTACTTC.

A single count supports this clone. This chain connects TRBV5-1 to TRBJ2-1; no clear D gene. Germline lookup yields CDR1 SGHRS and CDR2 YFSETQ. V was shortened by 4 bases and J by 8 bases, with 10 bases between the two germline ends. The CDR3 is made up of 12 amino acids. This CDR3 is CASSPGGHEQFF. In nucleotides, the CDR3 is TGCGCCAGCAGCCCCGGTGGGCATGAGCAGTTCTTC.

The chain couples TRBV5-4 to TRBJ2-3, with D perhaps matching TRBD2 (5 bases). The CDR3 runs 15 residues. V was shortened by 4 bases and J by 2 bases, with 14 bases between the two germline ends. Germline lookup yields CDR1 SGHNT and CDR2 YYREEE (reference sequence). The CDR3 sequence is CASSPDSKLTDTQYF. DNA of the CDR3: TGTGCCAGCAGCCCGGACTCGAAACTCACAGATACGCAGTATTTT.

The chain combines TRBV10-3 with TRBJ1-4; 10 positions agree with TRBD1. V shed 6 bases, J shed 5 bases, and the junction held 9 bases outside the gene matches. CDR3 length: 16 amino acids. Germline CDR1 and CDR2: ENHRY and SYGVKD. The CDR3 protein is CAISPGQGPRNEKLFF. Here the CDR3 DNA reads TGTGCCATCAGCCCGGGACAGGGGCCCCGAAATGAAAAACTGTTTTTT.

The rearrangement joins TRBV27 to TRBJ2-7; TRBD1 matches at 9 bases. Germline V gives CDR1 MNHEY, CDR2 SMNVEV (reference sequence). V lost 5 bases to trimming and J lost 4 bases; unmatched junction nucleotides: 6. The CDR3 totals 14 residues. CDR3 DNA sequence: TGTGCCAGCAGTCCCGCCGGGACAGGGTACGAGCAGTACGTC. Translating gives CASSPAGTGYEQYV.

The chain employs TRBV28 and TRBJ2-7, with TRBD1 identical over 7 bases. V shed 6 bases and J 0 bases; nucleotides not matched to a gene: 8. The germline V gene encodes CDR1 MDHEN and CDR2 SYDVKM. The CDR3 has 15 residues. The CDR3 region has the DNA TGTGCCAGCAGCCGGGACAGCCCATTCTCCTACGAGCAGTACGTC. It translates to CASSRDSPFSYEQYV.

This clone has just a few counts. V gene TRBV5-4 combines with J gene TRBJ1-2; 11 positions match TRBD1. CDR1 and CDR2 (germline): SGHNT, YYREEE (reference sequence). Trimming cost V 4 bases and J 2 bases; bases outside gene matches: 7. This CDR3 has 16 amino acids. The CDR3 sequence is CASSRRDRGINYGYTF. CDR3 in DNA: TGTGCCAGCAGCCGCCGGGACAGGGGGATCAACTATGGCTACACCTTC.